These 9 T cell receptor beta chains came from one sample sequenced in a study of blood T cells in healthy people across ages. Sample-barcoded 5' priming and a J-beta primer mix drove a second PCR of about 6 to 12 cycles. TCRdb analysed the 5' RACE reads with MiXCR anew, one entry per CDR3 protein. Of some 760,000 distinct CDR3 sequences in the sample, around a quarter were seen once. These sequences were also reported in another study, on T cells of mothers and their children.

The sample comprised blood. The receptors shown here come from a boy between 10 and 17 years old in good health.

This clonotype was picked up a small number of times. The genes are TRBV28 and TRBJ2-3; 8 bases are shared with TRBD2. Trimming at V came to 2 bases and at J to 3 bases, leaving 1 base not matched to a gene. The CDR3 contains 14 residues. The germline V gene has CDR1 MDHEN and CDR2 SYDVKM. The CDR3 DNA reads TGTGCCAGCAGTTTACAGCGGGAGACAGATACGCAGTATTTT. Translated: CASSLQRETDTQYF. Full variable domain (missing parts from reference TRBV28 and TRBJ2-3): DVKVTQSSRYLVKRTGEKVFLECVQDMDHENMFWYRQDPGLGLRLIYFSYDVKMKEKGDIPEGYSVSREKKERFSLILESASTNQTSMYLCASSLQRETDTQYFGPGTRLTVL.

This clonotype was found many times. The chain combines TRBV20-1 with TRBJ1-1; perhaps TRBD1 as D (6 bases). The CDR3 has 12 amino acids. CDR1 is DFQATT and CDR2 is SNEGSKA in the germline V gene (reference sequence). V gave up 6 bases and J gave up 4 bases, with 12 bases separating them. The CDR3 region has the DNA TGCAGTGCATCAGGGGTAGTCACTGAAGCTTTCTTT. It translates to CSASGVVTEAFF.

This sequence joins TRBV24-1 and TRBJ2-7; a weak D match, TRBD1 (5 bases). V was trimmed by 5 bases and J by 3 bases, leaving 16 bases between them. The CDR3 is made up of 15 amino acids. Germline V gene lookup returns CDR1 KGHDR and CDR2 SFDVKD. CDR3 sequence (DNA): TGTGCCACCAGTGGTTCCGCCCAGGGAAACTACGAGCAGTACTTC. It specifies CATSGSAQGNYEQYF.

The rearrangement uses TRBV10-3 and TRBJ2-7, with TRBD1 matching over 11 bases. Germline assignment: CDR1 ENHRY and CDR2 SYGVKD. CDR3 length equals 15 residues. The V gene end was trimmed by 2 bases and the J gene end by 5 bases; junction bases not matched to a gene: 5. CDR3 in amino acids: CAISEPSGQGDEQYF. CDR3 bases: TGTGCCATCAGTGAGCCCTCGGGACAGGGGGACGAGCAGTACTTC.

This clonotype showed up just a few times. The V gene is TRBV2, the J gene TRBJ1-4; D uncertain. There are 14 residues in the CDR3. Trimming took 4 bases from V and 10 from J, leaving 16 bases between them. Germline V gene lookup returns CDR1 SNHLY and CDR2 FYNNEI. Here the CDR3 reads CASSAREIDGKLFF. The DNA for the CDR3 is TGTGCCAGCAGTGCTCGGGAAATCGATGGAAAACTGTTTTTT.

The J gene is TRBJ2-7, the V gene TRBV28; a weak D match, TRBD2 (5 bases). The CDR3 is made up of 14 amino acids. Germline assignment: CDR1 MDHEN and CDR2 SYDVKM. V lost 4 bases and J 7 bases, leaving 17 bases between the germline ends. The CDR3 coding sequence is TGTGCCAGCAGTTCTCCTAGCTCGGATTGGGAGCAGTACTTC. This codes for CASSSPSSDWEQYF.

This clonotype was seen ten or more times. The chain carries TRBV2 and TRBJ1-5; no firm D call. Deletions cut 6 bases from V and 6 bases from J, with 9 bases between. The CDR3 consists of 12 residues. Per the germline V gene, CDR1 is SNHLY and CDR2 is FYNNEI. Here the CDR3 reads CASRGSAQPQHF. As DNA, the CDR3 is TGTGCCAGCAGGGGGTCCGCTCAGCCCCAGCATTTT.

V gene TRBV6-5 combines with J gene TRBJ2-5, with D possibly matching TRBD2 (5 bases). Trimming stripped 1 base from V and 5 bases from J, with 14 bases between. From germline, CDR1 is MNHEY and CDR2 SVGAGI. The CDR3 contains 15 residues. The CDR3 region is CASSYYLASRETQYF. The CDR3 region has the DNA TGTGCCAGCAGTTACTACCTAGCCTCGAGGGAGACCCAGTACTTC.

This clonotype came up a few times. CDR3 in amino acids: CSARDDRVSYEQYF. The CDR3, as DNA: TGCAGTGCTAGAGACGACAGGGTTTCCTACGAGCAGTACTTC. The chain couples TRBV20-1 to TRBJ2-7, with 7 bases aligning to TRBD1. CDR1 and CDR2 from the germline V gene are DFQATT and SNEGSKA (reference sequence). This CDR3 spans 14 amino acids. The V gene end was trimmed by 0 bases and the J gene end by 1 base; junction bases not matched to a gene: 3.